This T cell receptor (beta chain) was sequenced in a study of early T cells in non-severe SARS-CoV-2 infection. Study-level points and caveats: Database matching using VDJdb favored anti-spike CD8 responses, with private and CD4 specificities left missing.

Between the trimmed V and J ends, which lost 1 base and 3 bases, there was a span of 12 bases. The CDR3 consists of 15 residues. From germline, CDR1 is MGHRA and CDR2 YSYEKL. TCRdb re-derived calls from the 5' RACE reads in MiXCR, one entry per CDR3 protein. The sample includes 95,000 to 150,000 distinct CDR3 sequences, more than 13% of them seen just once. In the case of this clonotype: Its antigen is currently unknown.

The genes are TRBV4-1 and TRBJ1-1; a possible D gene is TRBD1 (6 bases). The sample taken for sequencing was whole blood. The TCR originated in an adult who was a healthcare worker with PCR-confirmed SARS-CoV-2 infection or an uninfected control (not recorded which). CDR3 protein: CASSQGGAGDTEAFF. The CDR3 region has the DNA TGCGCCAGCAGCCAAGGCGGCGCAGGGGACACTGAAGCTTTCTTT.